This TCR beta chain was sequenced during a study of T cell responses to AZD1222 COVID-19 vaccine. CDR3 size: 14 residues. V lost 7 bases, J lost 0 bases, and 6 bases stayed unmatched. Germline CDR1 SNHLY, CDR2 FYNNEI. Recipients boosted at about 4 weeks or about 12 weeks are pooled. Profiling relied on immunoSEQ multiplex PCR, and the TCRdb table lists in-frame clones only, not all of them. This sample has 80,000 to 85,000 clones, with around 90% found just once. To note about this clone: Its target is unknown.

Whole-study findings and limits: Clonal diversity was possibly underestimated; the donors were predominantly white British and more often female. Baseline testing showed seropositivity in only five or six AZD1222 recipients.

The chain links TRBV2 to TRBJ2-7; 7 bases agree with TRBD1. This TCR was sampled from an adult who received the AZD1222 COVID-19 vaccine. Sequencing used peripheral blood, obtained 28 days after the second AZD1222 dose. The CDR3 DNA reads as TGTGCCAGCAACCGGGACAGCGGCTCCTACGAGCAGTACTTC. Translating it yields CASNRDSGSYEQYF.